This is a list of T cell receptor beta chains from one sample in a study of tumor and adjacent non-tumor tissue in lung cancer. TCRdb reprocessed the multiplex PCR reads via MiXCR and lists one record per CDR3 protein. The profile shows over 60,000 distinct CDR3 sequences, about three quarters of them singletons. Material for sequencing was lung tumor tissue. The receptors come from a man aged 55 to 69 with non-small cell lung cancer. Each CDR3 is given without its conserved first and last residue.

v_gene: TRBV10-2; j_gene: TRBJ2-7; CDR3aa: ASSEVGNPYGQY
v_gene: TRBV30; j_gene: TRBJ2-1; CDR3aa: AWEDLWEGLYNEQF
v_gene: TRBV10-2; j_gene: TRBJ2-5; CDR3aa: ASRSGQATATQY
v_gene: TRBV6-1; j_gene: TRBJ2-2; CDR3aa: ASSGTSGNTPGELF
v_gene: TRBV20-1; j_gene: TRBJ2-1; CDR3aa: SVSSFRDPTYNEQF
v_gene: TRBV20-1; j_gene: TRBJ2-3; CDR3aa: SVRDSGSRYAV
v_gene: TRBV20-1; j_gene: TRBJ2-7; CDR3aa: SGLAENSCDQY
v_gene: TRBV29-1; j_gene: TRBJ2-7; CDR3aa: NVKRGGSGLAGSEQY
v_gene: TRBV20-1; j_gene: TRBJ2-3; CDR3aa: SAELAGASDTQY
v_gene: TRBV6-1; j_gene: TRBJ1-5; CDR3aa: ASTIAGNQPQN
v_gene: TRBV11-2; j_gene: TRBJ2-1; CDR3aa: ASSTVSYNEQF
v_gene: TRBV5-5; j_gene: TRBJ2-7; CDR3aa: ASSFWLSALSGSGEHY
v_gene: TRBV28; j_gene: TRBJ1-5; CDR3aa: ASSHGQGIRRGQPQH
v_gene: TRBV7-9; j_gene: TRBJ2-4; CDR3aa: ASSGLAKNIQH
v_gene: TRBV5-1; j_gene: TRBJ2-7; CDR3aa: ASSLAPGNSYEQY
v_gene: TRBV10-3; j_gene: TRBJ2-7; CDR3aa: VISESRVEQY
v_gene: TRBV29-1; j_gene: TRBJ1-1; CDR3aa: ILEYGPLNTEAF
v_gene: TRBV29-1; j_gene: TRBJ2-2; CDR3aa: SMGVLADTGELF
v_gene: TRBV7-8; j_gene: TRBJ2-1; CDR3aa: ASRTNRAYNEQF
v_gene: TRBV20-1; j_gene: TRBJ1-1; CDR3aa: SARDWQGRTEAF
v_gene: TRBV6-5; j_gene: TRBJ1-1; CDR3aa: ANSLCHQLNTEAF
v_gene: TRBV2; j_gene: TRBJ1-1; CDR3aa: ASRGVAGTETF
v_gene: TRBV28; j_gene: TRBJ1-1; CDR3aa: ASTRDKKAF
v_gene: TRBV6-2/TRBV6-3; j_gene: TRBJ2-2; CDR3aa: AISYDRSGDTGELF
v_gene: TRBV6-1; j_gene: TRBJ2-3; CDR3aa: ASCLTRRTDTQY
v_gene: TRBV5-1; j_gene: TRBJ1-2; CDR3aa: ASSPEDGLHINYGYT
v_gene: TRBV5-5; j_gene: TRBJ2-5; CDR3aa: AGSLGYAWETQY
v_gene: TRBV28; j_gene: TRBJ2-1; CDR3aa: ASRKLAGGPHEQF
v_gene: TRBV29-1; j_gene: TRBJ2-7; CDR3aa: SVALRGSLEQY
v_gene: TRBV29-1; j_gene: TRBJ1-2; CDR3aa: SIARGYGYT
v_gene: TRBV6-5; j_gene: TRBJ2-7; CDR3aa: ASSYSWDSSYEQY
v_gene: TRBV20-1; j_gene: TRBJ2-1; CDR3aa: NARGSTTIEQF
v_gene: TRBV29-1; j_gene: TRBJ2-7; CDR3aa: RVENPGRGLDERY
v_gene: TRBV28; j_gene: TRBJ2-1; CDR3aa: ASSSLREIVANEQF
v_gene: TRBV12-3/TRBV12-4; j_gene: TRBJ2-5; CDR3aa: ASSLLSTGTQY
v_gene: TRBV12-3/TRBV12-4; j_gene: TRBJ2-5; CDR3aa: ACILSPQETQY
v_gene: TRBV6-5; j_gene: TRBJ2-7; CDR3aa: ASSYRGCSYEQY
v_gene: TRBV11-1; j_gene: TRBJ2-5; CDR3aa: ASIKDTYQEIQC
v_gene: TRBV29-1; j_gene: TRBJ2-3; CDR3aa: IFRAGAYTQY
v_gene: TRBV29-1; j_gene: TRBJ1-1; CDR3aa: NIGGGGGVLTEAF
v_gene: TRBV29-1; j_gene: TRBJ1-1; CDR3aa: SMDSNTEAF
v_gene: TRBV12-3/TRBV12-4; j_gene: TRBJ2-1; CDR3aa: ASSPGLTNDEQF
v_gene: TRBV6-5; j_gene: TRBJ2-7; CDR3aa: ASSEAPGRYYEQY
v_gene: TRBV14; j_gene: TRBJ2-7; CDR3aa: TSSQESLTGSYEQY
v_gene: TRBV5-4; j_gene: TRBJ1-3; CDR3aa: ASSGGQGPNSGNTIY
v_gene: TRBV5-5; j_gene: TRBJ2-2; CDR3aa: ARSSIAPNTGELF
v_gene: TRBV11-3; j_gene: TRBJ1-1; CDR3aa: ASRLGENTETF
v_gene: TRBV19; j_gene: TRBJ2-4; CDR3aa: ASSPTVRIAKNIQY
v_gene: TRBV6-2/TRBV6-3; j_gene: TRBJ2-1; CDR3aa: ASSRQGSCNEQF
v_gene: TRBV6-6; j_gene: TRBJ1-4; CDR3aa: VSSSWDYGF
v_gene: TRBV20-1; j_gene: TRBJ2-1; CDR3aa: IASDPQTGLIEQF
v_gene: TRBV20-1; j_gene: TRBJ2-3; CDR3aa: SAHASTYTDTQY